The present T cell receptor beta chain was sequenced within a study of cytomegalovirus exposure and HLA in healthy donors (TCRdb year 2017). With respect to the entire study: An earlier analysis of approximately 640 of the donors reported about 250 Gb of sequence data and some 100 million unique TCR beta sequences from about 200 million T cells. An early release covering roughly 580 HLA-typed donors comprised about 300 gigabases of sequencing data and 65 million to 100 million unique TCR sequences. Among the roughly 400 genotyped donors, approximately 76% belonged to the genetic ancestry cluster associated with self-reported Caucasian donors. The aim of the study was to test whether cataloging public T cell receptors could identify signatures of past pathogen exposure. The study profiled the T cell repertoires of about 640 subjects by immunosequencing and related them to cytomegalovirus serostatus. In addition to the first cohort of 650 to 750 subjects, a separate validation cohort of 120 different subjects was used. High-throughput TCR immunosequencing, statistical association of individual TCRs with disease status, and machine learning were combined to predict cytomegalovirus infection status. To study patterns of TCR occurrence, a later analysis re-analyzed previously published TCR beta repertoires from more than 550 donors and added high-resolution HLA genotyping. In the later analysis, no new phenotypic data were used to find candidate immune exposures; instead, reliance was placed on TCR beta sequences and their occurrence across donors. To decide whether each TCR beta V gene segment behaved as functional or pseudogenic, an earlier analysis of nearly 600 of the donors relied on high-throughput TCR beta sequencing. Alongside the repertoire data, information on donor age, sex, ethnicity and CMV serostatus was compiled. Genome-wide SNP genotypes for about three fifths of the roughly 670 donors were used in a later genetic analysis, which treated that subset as a discovery cohort. Every repertoire in the discovery cohort had been generated on one and the same sequencing platform. HLA typing covered class I and class II loci at four-digit resolution. The number of donors typed differed by locus, with about 629-630 for A, B, C, DRB1 and DQB1, about 500 for DQA1, 600 to 610 for DPA1, and 450 to 480 for DPB1. About 5 DR-DQ haplotypes were handled as single units for association and clustering, since linkage in the cohort was strong. Among roughly 400 genotyped donors of the cohort, an average of around 250,000 unique TCR beta nucleotide sequences was sequenced per donor, of which about 19% were non-productive.

In total, 666 healthy bone marrow donors made up the cohort. At the time of sampling, all cohort members were nominally healthy, though unrecorded immune exposures were likely present. CMV serostatus was recorded as positive for just under 300 and negative for about half of the 666 cohort members, whereas no CMV serostatus was recorded for the donor in question. Every donor gave a peripheral blood sample, and the peripheral blood mononuclear cells from that sample were used for TCR beta sequencing. Genomic DNA extraction from the blood cell samples was performed with the Qiagen DNeasy Blood Extraction Kit. To prepare the library, the immunoSEQ multiplex PCR assay was applied. For the multiplex PCR, a mixture combining 60 forward primers for TCR Vbeta segments and 13 reverse primers for TCR Jbeta segments was used. A multiplex PCR assay on genomic DNA amplified the CDR3 region of rearranged TCR beta genes. On the Illumina HiSeq System, the amplified TCR beta libraries were sequenced as 87-base-pair reads. The authors' pipeline ran thus. A later analysis tallied roughly 80 million unique TCR beta chains across the 666 repertoires, and approximately 11 million of those chains were shared by two or more donors. A nearest-neighbor algorithm error-corrected the raw reads and collapsed the reads into unique sequences, merging closely related sequences to remove PCR and sequencing errors. V, D and J gene segments were assigned by aligning CDR3 sequences to IMGT reference sequences. For a sequence to be retained, at least a six-nucleotide match to both a V gene segment and a J gene segment was required. Rearrangements were called productive when the CDR3 lacked stop codons and stayed in frame with V and J; all others were non-productive. CDR3 was defined according to IMGT convention as the region running from the second conserved V-encoded cysteine to the conserved J-encoded phenylalanine. In an earlier analysis of more than 550 of the donors, sequences lacking an unambiguous match to a single V gene segment were excluded. An earlier analysis of 587 of the donors classified V segments as functional when productive rearrangements were above 56.7% and as segregating when the standard deviation between donors was above 5%. A statistical classification framework was built to diagnose cytomegalovirus status from the catalog of TCR beta chain sequences. In a later analysis, V and J genes were assigned by comparing TCR nucleotide sequences against IMGT/GENE-DB human TR gene sequences. A later analysis assigned CDR3 sequences and most-parsimonious VDJ recombination scenarios with the TCRdist pipeline. In a later analysis, every TCR beta chain was defined by the combination of its CDR3 amino acid sequence and its V-gene family, and reads without a unique V-gene family were dropped. In a later analysis, around 650 highly shared, low-generation-probability nucleotide sequences were removed to address suspected cross-contamination and a sequencing artifact. In a later analysis, a clonal expansion index was calculated for each public chain from normalized within-repertoire ranks of inferred template counts. In a later analysis, generation probabilities were computed using a VDJ recombination model fitted to out-of-frame rearrangements, and the results were checked against IGoR. A later analysis scored TCR-TCR, TCR-HLA and TCR-CMV co-occurrence with hypergeometric tests, applying a repertoire-size bias correction to TCR pairs. A later analysis estimated false discovery rates by permuting HLA or CMV assignments 20 times. In a later analysis, co-occurring TCRs were grouped with DBSCAN, and TCRdist sequence similarity was added when clustering was performed within HLA-allele-positive subsets. Repertoires with fewer than 30,000 or more than 120,000 public chains, plus five repertoires with anomalous nucleotide sharing, were excluded from co-occurrence clustering. This is the immuneACCESS table as TCRdb keeps it, with only in-frame sequences that have V and J called. A part of the clones is gone; compared with another copy, unresolved V genes explain less than half, and the rest is unexplained. V, J and clone size derive from that table, while D and trimming were established from the DNA sequence. The sample table records around 160,000 clones; 65% to 90% of these occur just once. Approximately 1.8% of the sample goes to the ten largest clones.

The study at large found these results: The authors suggested that the approach could potentially be generalized to other disease states and immunological phenotypes. A later analysis associated 16,951 TCR beta sequences with specific HLA alleles at a false discovery rate of 0.05. An association between a missense DCLRE1C variant and V-gene and J-gene trimming of TCR beta chains was found in a later genetic analysis and replicated in an independent cohort. The classifier was reported to diagnose cytomegalovirus status with high specificity and sensitivity in both the original and validation cohorts. Strong co-occurrence of HLA alleles, especially DR and DQ, made assigning TCR associations to individual alleles difficult. Seventeen rarely observed V segments, including chromosome 9 orphons, were excluded from the earlier analysis of a few hundred of the donors because counts were too low. A later analysis found that most CMV-associated TCR beta chains appeared HLA-restricted, with HLA associations seemingly driven largely by CMV exposure. The presence/absence analyses assumed that sequencing depth was roughly uniform across donors, and that assumption may not be true. Across donors, most TCR sequences were observed very rarely, whereas some public TCRs were present in many individuals. In an earlier analysis of approximately 590 of the donors, most TCR beta V segments appeared in productive rearrangements about 87% or about 30% of the time, broadly matching IMGT annotations. HLA typing was unavailable for some donors at each locus, so association tests used only the typed subset. This cohort had only TCR beta chains sequenced, and the lack of alpha or paired-chain data limited which features could be detected. A group of highly shared sequence variants was considered likely to be a technical artifact of the sequencing pipeline. The only immune exposure information available for the cohort was CMV serostatus. According to a later analysis, TCR association rates differed among HLA loci, with DRB1 alleles showing the most associated TCRs and HLA-C alleles showing the fewest. A further reported finding was that TCR beta sequences accurately predicted the HLA-A and HLA-B alleles for most subjects in the first cohort. Three of the identified cytomegalovirus-associated TCR beta chains were confirmed in vitro to be specific for cytomegalovirus antigens. The study listed approximately 150 TCR beta chains as associated with cytomegalovirus. In a later analysis, several top co-occurrence clusters were reported to appear linked to parvovirus B19, influenza, CMV and Epstein-Barr virus. Correlated functional status among segregating V segments might reflect linkage disequilibrium, but an unknown experimental factor could not be ruled out. A later analysis found that HLA-associated TCR beta chains were more clonally expanded and had lower generation probabilities than equally common non-associated chains. A later genetic analysis reported fewer N-insertions in productive TCRs among donors in an Asian-associated ancestry cluster than the roughly 640-donor mean.

Regarding this clone: Its antigen is unknown. No base quality values were provided; no much bigger clone lies one nucleotide off.

The sequence came from a human donor in good health. Sequencing input: PBMCs.

At the DNA level, the sequence is TGTGCCAGCAGCGTAGATGGGCAGGGGGCGTCTTATGGCTACACCTTC. It codes for CASSVDGQGASYGYTF. The V and J segments used are TRBV9 and TRBJ1-2; the central 8 bases match TRBD1. CDR1 SGDLS and CDR2 YYNGEE were looked up in the germline V gene. Including cysteine and phenylalanine, the CDR3 has 16 amino acids. The retained sequence is limited to the CDR3, 48 bases, with the frame set at the first base. V lost 0 bases and J lost 5 bases, and the count of bases not matched to a germline gene is 9.